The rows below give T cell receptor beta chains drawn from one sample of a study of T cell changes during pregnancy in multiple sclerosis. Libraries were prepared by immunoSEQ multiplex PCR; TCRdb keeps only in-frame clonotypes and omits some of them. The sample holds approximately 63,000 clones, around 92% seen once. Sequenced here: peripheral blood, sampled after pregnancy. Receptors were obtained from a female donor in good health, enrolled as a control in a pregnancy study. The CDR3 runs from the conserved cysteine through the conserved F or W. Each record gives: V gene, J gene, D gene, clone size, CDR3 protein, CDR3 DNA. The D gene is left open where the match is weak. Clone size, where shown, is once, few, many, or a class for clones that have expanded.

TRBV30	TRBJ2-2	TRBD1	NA	CASPGQGFTGELFF	TGTGCCTCGCCGGGACAGGGGTTCACCGGGGAGCTGTTTTTT
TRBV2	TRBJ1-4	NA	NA	CASSEGVPGREATNEKLFF	TGTGCCAGCAGTGAAGGAGTACCGGGGAGGGAAGCAACTAATGAAAAACTGTTTTTT
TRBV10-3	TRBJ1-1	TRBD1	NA	CAISESTAGGGDTEAFF	TGTGCCATCAGTGAGTCGACGGCAGGGGGCGGTGACACTGAAGCTTTCTTT
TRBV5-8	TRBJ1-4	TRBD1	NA	CASSSRDRGEKLFF	TGTGCCAGCAGCTCCCGGGACAGAGGCGAAAAACTGTTTTTT
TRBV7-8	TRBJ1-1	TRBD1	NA	CASSLAPDRGPFGAFF	TGTGCCAGCAGCCTCGCGCCAGACAGGGGGCCTTTTGGAGCTTTCTTT
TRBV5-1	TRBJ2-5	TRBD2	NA	CASSAGTSGEETQYF	TGCGCCAGCAGCGCCGGGACTAGCGGGGAAGAGACCCAGTACTTC
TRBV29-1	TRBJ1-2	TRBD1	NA	CSVGRDRGDYGYTF	TGCAGCGTCGGCCGGGACAGGGGAGACTATGGCTACACCTTC
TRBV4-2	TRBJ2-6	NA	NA	CASSQQGANVLTF	TGTGCCAGCAGCCAACAAGGGGCCAACGTCCTGACTTTC
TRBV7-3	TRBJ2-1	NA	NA	CASSLKAGVSSYNEQFF	TGTGCCAGCAGCTTAAAAGCCGGGGTAAGCTCCTACAATGAGCAGTTCTTC
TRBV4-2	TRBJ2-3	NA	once	CASSQVSRGGKGGDTQYF	TGTGCCAGCAGCCAAGTCAGTAGGGGCGGTAAGGGTGGAGATACGCAGTATTTT
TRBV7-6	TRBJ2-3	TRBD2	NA	CASSLELAGGNTQYF	TGTGCCAGCAGCTTAGAACTAGCGGGGGGGAATACGCAGTATTTT
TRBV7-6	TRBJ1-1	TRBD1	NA	CASSLVNIESGGNTEAFF	TGTGCCAGCAGCTTAGTCAATATAGAGTCAGGGGGAAACACTGAAGCTTTCTTT
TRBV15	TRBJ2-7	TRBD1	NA	CATSRDPTGAYEQYF	TGTGCCACCAGCAGAGACCCGACAGGGGCCTACGAGCAGTACTTC
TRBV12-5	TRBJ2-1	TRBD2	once	CASGLVRQTGGPYNEQFF	TGTGCTAGTGGTTTGGTACGCCAGACGGGGGGGCCGTACAATGAGCAGTTCTTC
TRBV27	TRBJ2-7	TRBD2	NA	CASSPTLAGAYEQYF	TGTGCCAGCAGTCCTACACTAGCGGGGGCTTACGAGCAGTACTTC
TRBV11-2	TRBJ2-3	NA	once	CASSQGTPSTDTQYF	TGTGCCAGCAGCCAAGGGACACCAAGCACAGATACGCAGTATTTT
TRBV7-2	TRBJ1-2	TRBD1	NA	CASSSQGADGYTF	TGTGCCAGCAGCTCCCAGGGGGCCGATGGCTACACCTTC
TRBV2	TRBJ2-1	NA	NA	CASSVEDFLYNEQFF	TGTGCCAGCAGTGTGGAGGACTTTCTATACAATGAGCAGTTCTTC
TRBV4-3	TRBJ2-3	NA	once	CASSLRDTDTQYF	TGCGCCAGCAGCCTACGAGACACAGATACGCAGTATTTT
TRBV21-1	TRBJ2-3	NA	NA	CASSIALRGAANYQSTDTQYF	TGTGCCAGCAGCATAGCTCTCAGGGGCGCCGCAAATTATCAAAGCACAGATACGCAGTATTTT